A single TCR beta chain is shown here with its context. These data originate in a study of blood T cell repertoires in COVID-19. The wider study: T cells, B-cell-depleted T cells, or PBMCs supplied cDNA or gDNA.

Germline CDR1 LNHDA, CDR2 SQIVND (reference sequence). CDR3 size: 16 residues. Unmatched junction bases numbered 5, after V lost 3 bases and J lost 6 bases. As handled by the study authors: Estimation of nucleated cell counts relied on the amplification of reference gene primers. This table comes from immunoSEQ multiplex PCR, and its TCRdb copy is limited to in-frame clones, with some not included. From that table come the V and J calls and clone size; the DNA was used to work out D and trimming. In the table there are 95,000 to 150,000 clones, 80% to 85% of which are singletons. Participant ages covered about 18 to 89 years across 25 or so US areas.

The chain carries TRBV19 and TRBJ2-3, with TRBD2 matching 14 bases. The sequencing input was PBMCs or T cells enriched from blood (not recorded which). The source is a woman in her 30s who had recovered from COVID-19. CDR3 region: CASSIAGTSGSDTQYF. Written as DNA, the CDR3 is TGTGCCAGTAGTATCGCCGGGACTAGCGGGAGCGATACGCAGTATTTT.